The clone carrying this TCR beta chain was detected only once. This specimen belongs to a study of CD8 T cells in Susac syndrome. RNA amounts of roughly 0.45 to 1 ug underwent reverse transcription with random hexamers. TCRdb passed the immunoSEQ multiplex PCR reads through MiXCR, listing each CDR3 protein once. The sample lists about 180,000 distinct CDR3 sequences; more than 90% were seen once. Deletions cut 4 bases from V and 1 base from J, with 15 bases between. The CDR3 covers 15 residues. CDR1 is SGHNT, CDR2 YYREEE, per germline (reference sequence). Sequencing was done on a sample of CD4+ T cells from PBMCs. The chain is built from TRBV5-4 and TRBJ2-7, with D perhaps being TRBD1 or TRBD2 (7 bases each). The clonotype comes from a human donor with multiple sclerosis. The CDR3 region is CASSPGGTASYEQYF. CDR3 nucleotide sequence: TGTGCCAGCAGCCCCGGGGGGACAGCTTCCTACGAGCAGTACTTC.